This T cell receptor beta chain was recorded in a study of T cell repertoires in cytomegalovirus infection. Regarding the study as a whole: Dominating the ex vivo response were TCR beta clonotypes that were CMV-specific and HLA-C-restricted. Individuals carrying CMV plus the relevant HLA were identified by cumulative frequency of public TCR beta families.

TCRdb ran MiXCR on the reads and lists one entry per CDR3 protein. The sample has roughly 250,000 distinct CDR3 sequences; around 12% are singletons. This CDR3 region has 14 residues. Looked up from germline, CDR1 is LGHNA and CDR2 is YSLEER. V lost 1 base and J lost 4, with 9 bases in between. In the case of this clonotype: The antigen remains unidentified.

The sequence was collected from a human donor in good health (CMV status not recorded). Some clones in this sample may be carry-over from other donors' samples. The gene calls are TRBV4-3 and TRBJ2-3; no clear D gene. Sequences were obtained from PBMCs. The CDR3 DNA reads as TGCGCCAGCAGCCAAGGTTTCCAGGCAGATACGCAGTATTTT. This sequence encodes CASSQGFQADTQYF.